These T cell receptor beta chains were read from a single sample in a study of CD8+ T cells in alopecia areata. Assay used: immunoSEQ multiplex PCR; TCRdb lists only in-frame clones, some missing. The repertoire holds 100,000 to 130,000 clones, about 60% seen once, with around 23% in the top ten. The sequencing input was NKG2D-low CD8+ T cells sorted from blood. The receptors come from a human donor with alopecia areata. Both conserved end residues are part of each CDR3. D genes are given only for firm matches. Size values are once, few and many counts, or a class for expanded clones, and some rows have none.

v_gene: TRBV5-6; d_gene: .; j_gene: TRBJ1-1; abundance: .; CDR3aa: CASSLGLGGGGSEAFF; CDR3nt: TGTGCCAGCAGCTTGGGGTTAGGCGGAGGGGGGTCTGAAGCTTTCTTT
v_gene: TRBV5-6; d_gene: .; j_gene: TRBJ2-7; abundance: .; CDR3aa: CASSQNSYEQYF; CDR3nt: TGTGCCAGCAGCCAAAACTCCTACGAGCAGTACTTC
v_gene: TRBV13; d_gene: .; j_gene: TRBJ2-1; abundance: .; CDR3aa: CASKLGSGYNEQFF; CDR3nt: TGTGCCAGCAAACTCGGGAGCGGCTACAATGAGCAGTTCTTC
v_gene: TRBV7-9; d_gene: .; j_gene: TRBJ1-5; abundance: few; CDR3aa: CASSGVTGEPQPQHF; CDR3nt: TGTGCCAGCAGCGGGGTTACGGGTGAACCCCAGCCCCAGCATTTT
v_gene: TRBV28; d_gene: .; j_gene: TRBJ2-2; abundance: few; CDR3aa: CASIPNRGRDYTGELFF; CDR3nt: TGTGCCAGCATTCCCAACCGGGGCAGGGACTACACCGGGGAGCTGTTTTTT
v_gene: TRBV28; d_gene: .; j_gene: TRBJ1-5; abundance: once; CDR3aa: CASSSRGLGQPQHF; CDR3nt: TGTGCCAGCAGTTCCAGGGGATTGGGTCAGCCCCAGCATTTT
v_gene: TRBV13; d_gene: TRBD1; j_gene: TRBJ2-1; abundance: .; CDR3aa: CASSQRDRSPSGEQFF; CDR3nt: TGTGCCAGCAGCCAACGGGACAGGTCTCCCTCCGGTGAGCAGTTCTTC
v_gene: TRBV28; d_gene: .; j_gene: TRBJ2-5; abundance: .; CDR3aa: CASSPQTSRGIETQYF; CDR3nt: TGTGCCAGCAGTCCCCAGACTAGTCGAGGGATTGAGACCCAGTACTTC
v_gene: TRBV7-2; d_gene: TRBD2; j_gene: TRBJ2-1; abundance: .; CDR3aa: CASSLLAGAYNEQFF; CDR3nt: TGTGCCAGCAGCTTGCTAGCGGGAGCCTACAATGAGCAGTTCTTC
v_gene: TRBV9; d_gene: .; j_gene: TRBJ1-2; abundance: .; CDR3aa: CASSGLRQNYGYTF; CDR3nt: TGTGCCAGCAGCGGATTAAGACAGAACTATGGCTACACCTTC
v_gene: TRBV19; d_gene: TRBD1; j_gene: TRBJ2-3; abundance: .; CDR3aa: CASSIGGGTDTQYF; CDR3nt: TGTGCCAGTAGTATAGGAGGGGGCACCGATACGCAGTATTTT
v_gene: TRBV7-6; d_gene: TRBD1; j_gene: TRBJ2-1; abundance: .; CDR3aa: CASSSHRGVRNEQFF; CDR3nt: TGTGCCAGCAGCTCCCACAGGGGGGTTCGGAATGAGCAGTTCTTC
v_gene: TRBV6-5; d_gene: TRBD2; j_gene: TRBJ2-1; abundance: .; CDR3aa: CASSPGTSGNNEQFF; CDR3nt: TGTGCCAGCAGCCCGGGGACTAGCGGAAACAATGAGCAGTTCTTC
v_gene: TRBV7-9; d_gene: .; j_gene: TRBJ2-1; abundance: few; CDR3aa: CASSPGVEGANEQFF; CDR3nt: TGTGCCAGCAGTCCGGGGGTTGAGGGGGCGAATGAGCAGTTCTTC
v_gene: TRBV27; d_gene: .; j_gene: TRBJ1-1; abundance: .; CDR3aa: CATSPGGLTEAFF; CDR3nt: TGTGCCACCTCACCGGGAGGGCTCACTGAAGCTTTCTTT
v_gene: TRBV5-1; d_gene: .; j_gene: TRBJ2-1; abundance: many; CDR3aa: CASSLGGATTYNEQFF; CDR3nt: TGCGCCAGCAGCCTAGGAGGGGCAACAACCTACAATGAGCAGTTCTTC
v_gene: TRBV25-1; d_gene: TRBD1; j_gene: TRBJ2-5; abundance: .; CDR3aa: CASSGGQLEYF; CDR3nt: TGTGCCAGCAGTGGGGGACAGTTGGAGTACTTC
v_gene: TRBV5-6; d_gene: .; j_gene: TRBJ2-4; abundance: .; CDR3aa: CASSLGLLNIQYF; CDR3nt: TGTGCCAGCAGCTTGGGTCTACTAAACATTCAGTACTTC
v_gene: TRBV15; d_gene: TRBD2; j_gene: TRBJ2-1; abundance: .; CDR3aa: CATSRPGGNEQFF; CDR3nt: TGTGCCACCAGCAGACCGGGGGGAAATGAGCAGTTCTTC
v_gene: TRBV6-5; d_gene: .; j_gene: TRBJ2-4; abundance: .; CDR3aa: CASSEGGDIQYF; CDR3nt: TGTGCCAGCAGTGAAGGCGGGGACATTCAGTACTTC
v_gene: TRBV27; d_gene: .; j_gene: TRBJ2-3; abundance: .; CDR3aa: CASSLSFADTQYF; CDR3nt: TGTGCCAGCAGTTTGAGTTTTGCAGATACGCAGTATTTT
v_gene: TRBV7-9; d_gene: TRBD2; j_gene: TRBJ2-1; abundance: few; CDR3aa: CASRKGGGNEQFF; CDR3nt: TGTGCCAGCAGGAAGGGCGGGGGCAATGAGCAGTTCTTC
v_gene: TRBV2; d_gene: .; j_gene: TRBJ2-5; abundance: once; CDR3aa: CASSGTGAQETQYF; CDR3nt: TGTGCCAGCAGTGGTACAGGCGCTCAAGAGACCCAGTACTTC
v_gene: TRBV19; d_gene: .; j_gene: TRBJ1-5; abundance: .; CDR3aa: CASKISRGNQPQHF; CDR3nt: TGTGCCAGTAAGATCAGCAGGGGCAATCAGCCCCAGCATTTT
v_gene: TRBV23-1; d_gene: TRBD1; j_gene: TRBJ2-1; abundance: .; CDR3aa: CASQSGQGANNEQFF; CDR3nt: TGCGCCAGTCAGTCCGGCCAGGGGGCGAACAATGAGCAGTTCTTC
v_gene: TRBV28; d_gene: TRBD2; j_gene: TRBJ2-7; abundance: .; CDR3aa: CASSFGGRLVPPYEQYF; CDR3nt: TGTGCCAGCAGTTTTGGCGGGAGGCTTGTTCCCCCCTACGAGCAGTACTTC
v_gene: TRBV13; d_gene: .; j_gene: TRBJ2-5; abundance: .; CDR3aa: CASSLRTARESETQYF; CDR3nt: TGTGCCAGCAGCTTACGGACCGCGAGGGAATCGGAGACCCAGTACTTC
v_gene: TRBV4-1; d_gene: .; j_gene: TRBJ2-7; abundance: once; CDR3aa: CASSLGTESYEQYF; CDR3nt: TGCGCCAGCAGCCTCGGGACGGAATCCTACGAGCAGTACTTC
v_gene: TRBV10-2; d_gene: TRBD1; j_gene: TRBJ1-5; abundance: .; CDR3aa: CASSEWSGGQPQHF; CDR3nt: TGCGCCAGCAGTGAGTGGTCAGGGGGTCAGCCCCAGCATTTT
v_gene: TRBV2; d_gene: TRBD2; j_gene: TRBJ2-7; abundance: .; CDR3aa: CASCGVAGVGYYEQYF; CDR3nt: TGTGCCAGCTGTGGGGTAGCGGGAGTTGGTTACTACGAGCAGTACTTC
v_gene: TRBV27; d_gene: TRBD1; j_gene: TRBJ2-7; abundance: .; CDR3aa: CASSLGQLYEQYF; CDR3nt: TGTGCCAGCAGTTTGGGACAGCTCTACGAGCAGTACTTC
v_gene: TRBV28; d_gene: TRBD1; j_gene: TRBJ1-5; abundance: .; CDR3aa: CASREQDRGQGQPQHF; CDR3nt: TGTGCCAGCAGAGAACAGGACAGGGGGCAAGGGCAGCCCCAGCATTTT
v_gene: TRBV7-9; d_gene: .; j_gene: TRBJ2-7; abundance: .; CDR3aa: CASRGGDDRNSYEQYF; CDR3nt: TGTGCCAGCAGGGGGGGCGACGACCGAAACTCCTACGAGCAGTACTTC
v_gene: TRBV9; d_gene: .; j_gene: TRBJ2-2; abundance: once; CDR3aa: CASSLTGGELFF; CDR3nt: TGTGCCAGCAGCCTTACAGGCGGGGAGCTGTTTTTT
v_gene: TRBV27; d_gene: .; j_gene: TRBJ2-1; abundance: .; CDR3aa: CASSFRGNNEQFF; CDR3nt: TGTGCCAGCAGTTTCCGGGGAAACAATGAGCAGTTCTTC
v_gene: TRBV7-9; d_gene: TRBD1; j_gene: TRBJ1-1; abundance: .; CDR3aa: CASSPTSVSQGAMNTEAFF; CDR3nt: TGTGCCAGCAGCCCCACTAGCGTCTCTCAGGGGGCCATGAACACTGAAGCTTTCTTT
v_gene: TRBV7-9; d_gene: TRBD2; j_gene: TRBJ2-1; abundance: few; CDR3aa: CASSPRGTSGGNEQFF; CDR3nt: TGTGCCAGCAGCCCCCGCGGGACTAGCGGCGGGAATGAGCAGTTCTTC